This T cell receptor beta chain derives from a study of blood T cell repertoires in COVID-19. On this clone: The sample contains more than one DNA sequence encoding this CDR3.

Germline-derived CDR1 and CDR2 are LNHDA and SQIVND (reference sequence). The V and J ends lost 6 bases and 4 bases respectively, with 7 bases between them. The CDR3 covers 12 residues. The table came from immunoSEQ multiplex PCR; TCRdb's copy has only in-frame clones and leaves some out. The sample includes around 110,000 clones, 70% to 85% of them seen just once. Sequenced: peripheral blood. The V and J genes are TRBV19 and TRBJ1-3, with D unclear. The clonotype originates from a woman aged 70 to 79 with acute or convalescent COVID-19. CDR3 sequence reads: CASRSEGNTIYF. The CDR3 coding sequence is TGTGCCAGTAGGTCTGAGGGAAACACCATATATTTT.